These 27 T cell receptor beta chains originate from one sample sequenced in a study of cytomegalovirus exposure and HLA in healthy donors. Here immunoSEQ multiplex PCR was the method, and the copy in TCRdb shows in-frame clones only, minus some. The sample contains roughly 300,000 clones, 86% of which appear only once. The sample comprised PBMCs. Receptor source: a woman aged 18-29 years in good health and CMV-seronegative.

The V and J genes are TRBV25-1 and TRBJ1-2; possibly TRBD1 for D (5 bases). This CDR3 is 16 amino acids long. Trimming took 6 bases from V and 2 from J, leaving 19 bases between them. Germline CDR1 is MGHDK and CDR2 is SYGVNS. The CDR3 spells CASRGGDAGANYGYTF. CDR3 DNA: TGTGCCAGCAGGGGGGGAGATGCGGGCGCAAACTATGGCTACACCTTC.

This sequence joins TRBV9 and TRBJ2-1, with 7 bases that match TRBD1. The CDR3 has 15 amino acids. After removal of 3 bases from V and 4 bases from J, the junction contained 7 bases not matched to a gene. Germline lookup yields CDR1 SGDLS and CDR2 YYNGEE. CDR3 bases: TGTGCCAGCAGCGGCCGGGACAGAACTTACAATGAGCAGTTCTTC. The encoded protein is CASSGRDRTYNEQFF.

Concerning this clone itself: The sample contains more than one DNA sequence encoding this CDR3. The gene calls are TRBV7-3 and TRBJ2-3; D is unresolved. V lost 2 bases to trimming and J lost 3 bases, with 6 bases between them. The CDR3 is 13 residues long. CDR1 and CDR2 (germline): SGHTA, FQGTGA. In nucleotides, the CDR3 is TGTGCCAGCAGCTTAGCGGCAACAGATACGCAGTATTTT. Amino acid sequence: CASSLAATDTQYF.

About this clone itself: This specimen includes other DNA sequences encoding the same CDR3. The rearrangement joins TRBV6-5 to TRBJ2-7; 11 nucleotides line up with TRBD2. The CDR3 contains 15 residues. Germline-derived CDR1 and CDR2 are MNHEY and SVGAGI. The junction had 0 bases not matched to a gene; V was cut back by 2 bases and J by 0 bases. The CDR3 is CASSYGTSGSYEQYF. CDR3 sequence (DNA): TGTGCCAGCAGTTACGGGACTAGCGGCTCCTACGAGCAGTACTTC.

The chain combines TRBV5-4 with TRBJ1-2; 12 nucleotides align to TRBD1. With V trimmed by 4 bases and J by 6 bases, 7 bases remained unmatched. Germline V gene lookup returns CDR1 SGHNT and CDR2 YYREEE (reference sequence). CDR3 length equals 15 residues. The CDR3 DNA follows: TGTGCCAGCAGCGGCGGGGACAGGGGGCTGAATGGCTACACCTTC. Translation: CASSGGDRGLNGYTF.

The chain employs TRBV7-9 and TRBJ2-7; 12 bases map to TRBD1. Trimming removed 2 bases from V and 6 bases from J; junction bases left unmatched: 5. This CDR3 is built from 15 residues. Looked up from germline, CDR1 is SEHNR and CDR2 is FQNEAQ (reference sequence). The CDR3 here is CASSLPGQGASEQYF. CDR3 bases: TGTGCCAGCAGCTTACCGGGACAGGGGGCATCCGAGCAGTACTTC.

The rearrangement links TRBV11-3 to TRBJ2-2, with 7 bases fitting TRBD1. Germline lookup yields CDR1 SGHNT and CDR2 YENEEA. V shed 5 bases and J 4 bases; nucleotides not matched to a gene: 7. CDR3 length equals 15 residues. CDR3 bases: TGTGCCAGCAGCGCCCGACAGGGCGGCACCGGGGAGCTGTTTTTT. Its protein product is CASSARQGGTGELFF.

The rearrangement joins TRBV29-1 to TRBJ2-1; D might be TRBD2 (6 bases). Germline V CDR1 and CDR2: SQVTM, ANQGSEA. The CDR3 sequence is 14 residues long. The V gene lost 6 bases and the J gene lost 5 bases, with 17 bases spanning the gap. The CDR3 protein is CSVAGTLRNNEQFF. Written as DNA, the CDR3 is TGCAGCGTGGCCGGGACTCTGCGAAACAATGAGCAGTTCTTC.

The CDR3 sequence: CASSAGLAGGYEQFF. CDR3 bases: TGTGCCAGTAGTGCCGGACTAGCGGGAGGCTATGAGCAGTTCTTC. The V gene is TRBV19, the J gene TRBJ2-1, with TRBD2 identical over 14 bases. This CDR3 spans 15 amino acids. The V and J ends lost 5 bases and 8 bases, in that order; junction bases with no gene match: 5. The V gene's germline CDR1 is LNHDA and CDR2 SQIVND (reference sequence). Complete variable domain (other parts from reference TRBV19 and TRBJ2-1): DGGITQSPKYLFRKEGQNVTLSCEQNLNHDAMYWYRQDPGQGLRLIYYSQIVNDFQKGDIAEGYSVSREKKESFPLTVTSAQKNPTAFYLCASSAGLAGGYEQFFGPGTRLTVL.

This chain uses TRBV5-6 with TRBJ1-1; 7 bases are a match to TRBD1. This CDR3 contains 14 residues. The V gene's germline CDR1 is SGHDT and CDR2 YYEEEE. J lost 7 bases, V lost 1 base, and 7 bases had no gene match. The CDR3 protein is CASSLTGELIEAFF. The CDR3 DNA follows: TGTGCCAGCAGCTTGACAGGGGAGCTTATTGAAGCTTTCTTT.

The chain uses TRBV28 and TRBJ2-3; weak D call: TRBD1 (5 bases). Trimming shortened V by 1 base and J by 4 bases, and 12 bases separated the two germline ends. Germline assignment: CDR1 MDHEN and CDR2 SYDVKM. The length of the CDR3 is 15 residues. CDR3 sequence: CASSLYLGVADTQYF. The CDR3 DNA follows: TGTGCCAGCAGTTTATACCTAGGGGTCGCAGATACGCAGTATTTT.

This clone was recorded only once. V and J are TRBV10-3 and TRBJ2-1; D is perhaps TRBD2 (6 bases). V dropped 4 bases and J dropped 5 bases, with 12 bases sitting between them. Per germline, CDR1 ENHRY and CDR2 SYGVKD. The CDR3 covers 14 residues. This chain's CDR3 is CAISGGDLHNEQFF. CDR3 nucleotide sequence: TGTGCCATCAGTGGGGGGGATTTGCACAATGAGCAGTTCTTC.

The chain recombines TRBV25-1 with TRBJ1-3, with D perhaps TRBD1 (6 bases). The CDR3 has 15 amino acids. In germline, CDR1 is MGHDK, CDR2 SYGVNS. Deletions cut 3 bases from V and 0 bases from J, with 9 bases between. The chain's CDR3 is CASSDDRSSGNTIYF. The DNA for the CDR3 is TGTGCCAGCAGTGACGACAGGAGCTCTGGAAACACCATATATTTT.

The chain couples TRBV27 to TRBJ1-1; 9 bases agree with TRBD1. From germline, CDR1 is MNHEY and CDR2 SMNVEV (reference sequence). The V segment lost 6 bases and the J segment 3 bases; nucleotides outside the gene matches: 5. The CDR3 is made up of 14 amino acids. CDR3 residues: CASSKRQGDTEAFF. The CDR3 DNA sequence: TGTGCCAGCAGCAAAAGACAGGGGGACACTGAAGCTTTCTTT.

The chain's CDR3 is CASRPPGNYGYTF. CDR3 in DNA: TGCGCCAGCAGACCCCCGGGGAACTATGGCTACACCTTC. The rearrangement joins TRBV5-1 to TRBJ1-2; D uncertain. V lost 5 bases, J lost 2 bases, and 10 bases lay in between. CDR1 SGHRS and CDR2 YFSETQ come from the germline V gene. CDR3 size: 13 residues.

The chain recombines TRBV11-2 with TRBJ2-3; 11 positions agree with TRBD2. J was trimmed by 3 bases and V by 5 bases; bases with no gene match: 4. CDR1 is SGHAT, CDR2 FQNNGV, per germline. The CDR3 spans 15 residues. In nucleotides, the CDR3 is TGTGCCAGCAGCACGAGGACTAGCGGGACAGATACGCAGTATTTT. It encodes CASSTRTSGTDTQYF. The full variable domain, its missing parts supplied by reference TRBV11-2 and TRBJ2-3, is EAGVAQSPRYKIIEKRQSVAFWCNPISGHATLYWYQQILGQGPKLLIQFQNNGVVDDSQLPKDRFSAERLKGVDSTLKIQPAKLEDSAVYLCASSTRTSGTDTQYFGPGTRLTVL.

The rearrangement uses TRBV7-8 and TRBJ2-1, with 7 positions matching TRBD2. CDR3 length: 15 residues. J gave up 7 bases and V 2 bases, and 8 bases lay outside the gene matches. Germline CDR1 and CDR2: SGHVS and FQNEAQ. As DNA, the CDR3 is TGTGCCAGCAGCTTAATCGGACTAGTGGTTAATGAGCAGTTCTTC. This encodes CASSLIGLVVNEQFF.

The rearrangement links TRBV7-8 to TRBJ2-1; 9 nucleotides align to TRBD2. V lost 4 bases and J lost 6; bases outside the gene matches: 16. The length of the CDR3 is 18 residues. Germline-derived CDR1 and CDR2 are SGHVS and FQNEAQ. The CDR3 sequence is CASSYDPGGSGSSNEQFF. In DNA form, the CDR3 reads TGTGCCAGCAGCTACGACCCTGGCGGTAGCGGGAGTTCCAATGAGCAGTTCTTC. Drawing the rest from reference TRBV7-8 and TRBJ2-1, the complete variable domain is GAGVSQSPRYKVAKRGQDVALRCDPISGHVSLFWYQQALGQGPEFLTYFQNEAQLDKSGLPSDRFFAERPEGSVSTLKIQRTQQEDSAVYLCASSYDPGGSGSSNEQFFGPGTRLTVL.

With regard to this clone: This may come from a read error, since a much larger clone is one base off. The chain joins TRBV6-6 to TRBJ2-7; D remains unclear. Deletions cut 4 bases from V and 4 bases from J, with 5 bases between. The CDR3 contains 11 residues. Looked up from germline, CDR1 is MNHNY and CDR2 is SVGAGI (reference sequence). DNA for the CDR3: TGTGCCAGCAGTTTAGAGTACGAGCAGTACTTC. Translated, it gives CASSLEYEQYF.

The chain joins TRBV9 to TRBJ2-1; 8 bases line up with TRBD2. Losses at the gene ends were 6 bases for V and 3 bases for J; bases not matched to a gene: 8. This CDR3 is 15 amino acids long. CDR1 is SGDLS and CDR2 is YYNGEE in the germline V gene. Here the CDR3 reads CASNSGLGDYNEQFF. CDR3 nucleotide sequence: TGTGCCAGCAACTCGGGACTAGGAGACTACAATGAGCAGTTCTTC.

The V gene is TRBV6-9, the J gene TRBJ2-7; 10 bases agree with TRBD1. Germline V lookup: CDR1 MNHGY, CDR2 SVAAGI. V trimming: 9 bases; J trimming: 3 bases; junction bases outside the gene matches: 17. The CDR3 extends over 17 amino acids. This CDR3 reads CASGAPGQGMRDYEQYF. Here the CDR3 DNA reads TGTGCCAGTGGGGCTCCGGGACAGGGGATGCGGGACTACGAGCAGTACTTC.

J is TRBJ1-5 and V is TRBV2; D call uncertain. V shed 8 bases and J shed 0 bases, with 8 bases lying between them. Germline values: CDR1 SNHLY, CDR2 FYNNEI. This CDR3 has 13 residues. CDR3 coding DNA: TGTGCCAGCGGAGACGGTAGCAATCAGCCCCAGCATTTT. Translation: CASGDGSNQPQHF.

CDR3 DNA sequence: TGCGCCAGCAGCCCGACAGGGCGGGAGACCCAGTACTTC. The encoded protein is CASSPTGRETQYF. The chain employs TRBV5-1 and TRBJ2-5, with 7 bases lining up with TRBD1. CDR1 is SGHRS, CDR2 YFSETQ, per germline. V trimming: 4 bases; J trimming: 5 bases; junction bases outside the gene matches: 5. The CDR3 length is 13 residues.

The chain links TRBV4-3 to TRBJ2-3; 9 nucleotides line up with TRBD1. V lost 4 bases, J lost 2 bases, and 4 bases stayed unmatched. CDR1 is LGHNA and CDR2 is YSLEER in the germline V gene. The CDR3 totals 15 residues. DNA for the CDR3: TGCGCCAGCAGCCCCGGGACAGGGAACACAGATACGCAGTATTTT. The encoded protein is CASSPGTGNTDTQYF.

This clone was observed once. The chain links TRBV10-3 to TRBJ1-1; no clear D gene. The CDR3 loop spans 13 amino acids. Germline V gene lookup returns CDR1 ENHRY and CDR2 SYGVKD. The V gene lost 4 bases and the J gene lost 3 bases, with 9 bases spanning the gap. CDR3 nucleotides: TGTGCCATCAGTGCATCTAGCGACACTGAAGCTTTCTTT. This encodes CAISASSDTEAFF.

The V gene is TRBV4-1, the J gene TRBJ1-3, with 9 nucleotides matching TRBD1. The CDR3 length is 20 residues. Per the germline V gene, CDR1 is MGHRA and CDR2 is YSYEKL. The trim removed 3 bases at V and 1 base at J, leaving 16 bases unmatched. The CDR3, as DNA: TGCGCCAGCAGCCAGCTACTCCGCTCTTGGGACAGGGAGTCTGGAAACACCATATATTTT. Amino acid sequence: CASSQLLRSWDRESGNTIYF.

This clone was counted a single time. This sequence joins TRBV27 and TRBJ2-2; D perhaps matches TRBD2 (6 bases). The germline V and J ends were trimmed by 1 base and 3 bases, with 9 bases remaining between them. The CDR3 is 15 residues long. The germline CDR1 and CDR2 sequences are MNHEY and SMNVEV (reference sequence). For the CDR3, the DNA is TGTGCCAGCAGTTTATTTCGGGAGTACACCGGGGAGCTGTTTTTT. This translates into CASSLFREYTGELFF.